These T cell receptor beta chains were read from a single sample in a study of HIV-infected children after antiretroviral therapy interruption. Via MiXCR, TCRdb re-called the 3' RACE reads, giving one row per CDR3 protein. The sample yields about 86,000 distinct CDR3 sequences, approximately 6.9% seen once. The sequencing here drew on CD45RA+ CD4+ T cells from PBMCs, pooled from several time points, taken from a donor given antiretroviral therapy, either interrupted or continuous. The receptors here all came from a pool of human donors with HIV. Both conserved end residues are part of each CDR3. The D gene is left open where the match is weak. Clone size is shown for a subset of rows, as once, few, many or a class of expanded clone.

TRBD2	TRBV3-1	few	TRBJ2-3	CASSQVSGVRTDTQYF	TGTGCCAGCAGCCAAGTTAGCGGGGTCCGGACAGATACGCAGTATTTT
TRBD1	TRBV19	many	TRBJ2-2	CASTTGGDTGELFF	TGTGCCAGTACGACAGGGGGTGACACCGGGGAGCTGTTTTTT
.	TRBV7-6	many	TRBJ2-5	CASAKGGETQYF	TGTGCCAGCGCAAAAGGCGGAGAGACCCAGTACTTC
.	TRBV10-3	many	TRBJ1-3	CATLDTNSGNTIYF	TGTGCCACCCTGGACACTAACTCTGGAAACACCATATATTTT
.	TRBV29-1	many	TRBJ1-1	CGADTEAFF	TGCGGGGCGGACACTGAAGCTTTCTTT
.	TRBV18	many	TRBJ2-1	CASGRGTGTDNEQFF	TGTGCCAGCGGAAGAGGCACAGGAACGGACAATGAGCAGTTCTTC
.	TRBV30	many	TRBJ1-5	CAWSVDNNQPQHF	TGTGCCTGGAGTGTAGATAACAATCAGCCCCAGCATTTT
.	TRBV29-1	.	TRBJ2-1	CSPANRVDWDEQFF	TGCAGCCCTGCCAACAGGGTGGATTGGGATGAGCAGTTCTTC
.	TRBV15	many	TRBJ2-5	CATSRGFQETQYF	TGTGCCACCAGCAGGGGGTTCCAAGAGACCCAGTACTTC
TRBD1	TRBV10-3	many	TRBJ2-7	CAISESGGSSGRQYF	TGTGCCATCAGTGAGTCAGGGGGCTCCTCGGGGCGGCAGTACTTC
TRBD2	TRBV3-1	.	TRBJ2-5	CASSPGLARQETQYF	TGTGCCAGCAGCCCGGGACTAGCCAGACAAGAGACCCAGTACTTC
TRBD1	TRBV9	many	TRBJ2-7	CASSPRDRSYEQYF	TGTGCCAGCAGCCCCAGGGACAGATCCTACGAGCAGTACTTC
.	TRBV10-3	.	TRBJ2-2	CATSAGALNTGELFF	TGTGCCACTTCGGCAGGGGCTTTAAACACCGGGGAGCTGTTTTTT
.	TRBV19	many	TRBJ2-7	CASSIDPYQAAYEQYF	TGTGCCAGTAGTATAGATCCATACCAGGCAGCGTACGAGCAGTACTTC
.	TRBV6-6	many	TRBJ1-5	CASSLDRPYQPQHF	TGTGCCAGCAGTCTAGACAGACCGTATCAGCCCCAGCATTTT
TRBD1	TRBV6-6	many	TRBJ2-3	CASTNSGQGTVDTQYF	TGTGCCAGCACTAATTCGGGACAGGGTACCGTAGATACGCAGTATTTT
TRBD2	TRBV5-1	few	TRBJ2-7	CASSATLAGSSEQYF	TGCGCCAGCAGCGCCACCCTAGCGGGATCTTCCGAGCAGTACTTC
TRBD2	TRBV5-1	many	TRBJ2-1	CASSLTSGSNEQFF	TGCGCCAGCAGCTTGACTAGCGGATCCAATGAGCAGTTCTTC
TRBD1	TRBV7-3	many	TRBJ2-1	CASSLRQGMTNEQFF	TGTGCCAGCAGCTTAAGACAGGGGATGACCAATGAGCAGTTCTTC
.	TRBV11-2	many	TRBJ1-5	CASSFADGGSHF	TGTGCCAGCAGCTTCGCCGACGGGGGGTCTCATTTT
.	TRBV10-3	.	TRBJ2-5	CAISGTGIQETQYF	TGTGCCATCAGTGGCACAGGGATCCAAGAGACCCAGTACTTC
.	TRBV20-1	many	TRBJ2-5	CSAGGWGETQYF	TGCAGTGCTGGGGGATGGGGGGAGACCCAGTACTTC
.	TRBV15	.	TRBJ2-4	CATSRESLKGDIQYF	TGTGCCACCAGCAGGGAGAGTCTCAAGGGGGACATTCAGTACTTC
TRBD1	TRBV19	many	TRBJ1-4	CASSIDPPGTGGEKLFF	TGTGCCAGTAGTATAGATCCCCCTGGGACAGGGGGCGAAAAACTGTTTTTT
TRBD1	TRBV14	few	TRBJ1-1	CASSQGKGGEAFF	TGTGCCAGCAGCCAAGGAAAAGGGGGCGAAGCTTTCTTT
.	TRBV5-1	many	TRBJ2-3	CASRESGLSTDTQYF	TGCGCCAGCAGAGAGAGCGGGCTAAGCACAGATACGCAGTATTTT
TRBD1	TRBV20-1	many	TRBJ2-1	CSARNRGDEQFF	TGCAGTGCTAGGAACAGGGGCGATGAGCAGTTCTTC
.	TRBV3-1	many	TRBJ1-2	CASSQDPEWIGGTGHPYGYTF	TGTGCCAGCAGCCAAGACCCCGAGTGGATTGGGGGGACCGGACACCCCTATGGCTACACCTTC
.	TRBV4-2	many	TRBJ2-7	CASSQLRSGNKDEQYF	TGTGCCAGCAGCCAACTACGTTCGGGCAACAAGGACGAGCAGTACTTC
.	TRBV12-3/TRBV12-4	many	TRBJ2-3	CASSLAGTQYF	TGTGCCAGCAGTTTGGCGGGTACGCAGTATTTT
TRBD1	TRBV7-3	many	TRBJ1-2	CASSLTSGQGLYGYTF	TGTGCCAGCAGCTTAACGTCGGGACAGGGGTTGTACGGCTACACCTTC
.	TRBV20-1	.	TRBJ2-7	CSARPFTPRTYEQYF	TGCAGTGCTAGACCCTTCACACCCAGAACCTACGAGCAGTACTTC
TRBD2	TRBV6-5	many	TRBJ2-1	CASSGLAGKNEQFF	TGTGCCAGCAGCGGACTAGCGGGGAAAAATGAGCAGTTCTTC
.	TRBV29-1	.	TRBJ1-1	CSVSRGGSGTEAFF	TGCAGCGTTTCGAGGGGGGGGTCCGGAACTGAAGCTTTCTTT
.	TRBV19	.	TRBJ2-1	CASSINWGKEQFF	TGTGCCAGTAGTATAAACTGGGGGAAAGAGCAGTTCTTC
.	TRBV11-2	many	TRBJ2-7	CASSLEAGFTYEQYF	TGTGCCAGCAGCTTAGAGGCAGGATTTACCTACGAGCAGTACTTC
TRBD1	TRBV18	many	TRBJ1-3	CASSPTGLEGNTIYF	TGTGCCAGCTCACCGACAGGGTTGGAAGGAAACACCATATATTTT
.	TRBV11-3	many	TRBJ1-1	CASSSSGNRIGTEAFF	TGTGCCAGCAGCTCCTCAGGGAATAGAATAGGCACTGAAGCTTTCTTT
TRBD1	TRBV5-1	many	TRBJ2-5	CASSPAGTGGETQYF	TGCGCCAGCAGCCCCGCCGGGACAGGGGGCGAGACCCAGTACTTC
.	TRBV12-3/TRBV12-4	.	TRBJ2-7	CASSTPDGYEQYF	TGTGCCAGCAGTACCCCGGACGGGTACGAGCAGTACTTC
.	TRBV5-4	few	TRBJ2-5	CASSLEYYQETQYF	TGTGCCAGCAGCTTGGAGTATTACCAAGAGACCCAGTACTTC
TRBD1	TRBV28	many	TRBJ1-1	CASSSDRGRSEAFF	TGTGCCAGCAGTTCTGACAGGGGGCGTAGTGAAGCTTTCTTT
.	TRBV7-9	many	TRBJ2-3	CASSLVSSRTDTQYF	TGTGCCAGCAGCTTAGTTTCTAGCCGAACAGATACGCAGTATTTT
.	TRBV2	many	TRBJ2-1	CASGPEGLQQFF	TGTGCCAGCGGGCCAGAGGGGCTTCAGCAGTTCTTC
.	TRBV6-1	many	TRBJ1-1	CATRDSKAEAFF	TGTGCCACTCGTGATTCAAAGGCTGAAGCTTTCTTT
.	TRBV12-3/TRBV12-4	many	TRBJ2-1	CASSLGGEQFF	TGTGCCAGCAGTTTAGGGGGTGAGCAGTTCTTC
TRBD1	TRBV10-3	many	TRBJ2-7	CAIRSPGQGFYEQYF	TGTGCCATCAGGAGTCCGGGACAGGGGTTCTACGAGCAGTACTTC
.	TRBV5-4	many	TRBJ2-2	CASSLGGRRLTGELFF	TGTGCCAGCAGCTTGGGGGGGCGCCGTCTCACCGGGGAGCTGTTTTTT
.	TRBV20-1	many	TRBJ1-5	CSASGAGNSNQPQHF	TGCAGTGCTAGTGGGGCAGGGAATAGCAATCAGCCCCAGCATTTT
TRBD1	TRBV5-1	many	TRBJ2-1	CASRRVGGQGAYNEQFF	TGCGCCAGCAGACGAGTGGGGGGACAGGGAGCATACAATGAGCAGTTCTTC
.	TRBV2	many	TRBJ1-5	CASSVDQPQHF	TGTGCCAGCAGTGTAGATCAGCCCCAGCATTTT
TRBD1	TRBV5-1	many	TRBJ2-3	CASSLPTTGTGSTDTQYF	TGCGCCAGCAGCTTGCCTACGACCGGGACAGGGAGCACAGATACGCAGTATTTT
.	TRBV10-3	many	TRBJ2-4	CAISDRQGLAKNIQYF	TGTGCCATCAGTGACCGACAGGGACTAGCCAAAAACATTCAGTACTTC